The 27 T cell receptor beta chains below were found in one sample sequenced in a study of blood T cells in healthy people across ages. The second PCR ran roughly 7 to 11 cycles with a sample-barcoded 5' primer and J-beta primers. TCRdb fed the 5' RACE reads into MiXCR, producing one record per CDR3 protein. The sample lists 700,000 to 800,000 distinct CDR3 sequences; more than 40% were seen once. Input material: blood. These receptors came from a woman between 55 and 75 years old in good health.

The sample holds a few counts of this clonotype. This chain uses TRBV3-1 with TRBJ1-2, with D possibly matching TRBD1 (6 bases). Looked up from germline, CDR1 is LGHDT and CDR2 is YNNKEL (reference sequence). V dropped 4 bases and J dropped 7 bases, with 10 bases sitting between them. This CDR3 region has 12 residues. The CDR3: CASSLGAGGYTF. CDR3 nucleotide sequence: TGTGCCAGCAGCCTGGGGGCGGGTGGCTACACCTTC.

Of note for this clonotype: One junction end disagrees with the germline gene, perhaps due to a read error. The chain links TRBV27 to TRBJ1-2; a weak D match, TRBD1 (5 bases). This CDR3 has 13 residues. Germline V CDR1 and CDR2: MNHEY, SMNVEV (reference sequence). The CDR3, as DNA: TGTGCCAGCAGTTTTAGTGGGGGGGGTGGCCACACCTTC. Its translation is CASSFSGGGGHTF.

This clonotype was observed many times. This chain joins TRBV4-2 and TRBJ2-6; D not resolved. This CDR3 region has 16 residues. CDR1 and CDR2 from the germline V gene are LGHNA and YNFKEQ. V lost 1 base and J lost 0, with 7 bases in between. The CDR3 loop is CASSQGLSSGANVLTF. Here the CDR3 DNA reads TGTGCCAGCAGCCAAGGTCTTAGCTCTGGGGCCAACGTCCTGACTTTC.

The genes are TRBV6-2 or TRBV6-3 and TRBJ1-6, with D perhaps TRBD1 (6 bases). Germline V gene lookup returns CDR1 MNHEY and CDR2 SVGEGT. This CDR3 region has 14 residues. Trimming took 6 bases from V and 4 from J, leaving 10 bases between them. The CDR3 DNA reads TGTGCCAGCAGACCCGGACAGTATAATTCACCCCTCCACTTT. Its translation is CASRPGQYNSPLHF.

This clonotype appeared a few times. The gene calls are TRBV20-1 and TRBJ2-3; a possible D gene is TRBD1 (6 bases). Looked up from germline, CDR1 is DFQATT and CDR2 is SNEGSKA (reference sequence). The CDR3 loop spans 14 amino acids. The V gene lost 6 bases and the J gene lost 3 bases, with 16 bases spanning the gap. As DNA, the CDR3 is TGCAGTGCCCAGGACTCCAGGGGTACAGATACGCAGTATTTT. Protein product: CSAQDSRGTDTQYF.

This chain connects TRBV10-3 to TRBJ2-3; 10 positions match TRBD2. From germline, CDR1 is ENHRY and CDR2 SYGVKD. CDR3 length: 13 amino acids. With 8 bases clipped from V and 1 base from J, the junction kept 0 bases outside the gene matches. Here the CDR3 DNA reads TGTGCCATCGGGACTAGCGGCACAGATACGCAGTATTTT. Translated, it gives CAIGTSGTDTQYF.

This chain joins TRBV6-1 and TRBJ1-2; 10 bases map to TRBD1. Germline CDR1 reads MNHNS; CDR2 reads SASEGT. CDR3 length: 15 amino acids. The J segment lost 4 bases and the V segment lost 4 bases, leaving 6 bases of the junction unmatched. In DNA form, the CDR3 reads TGTGCCAGCAGTGTTCCGGGACAGGGGCCCTATGGCTACACCTTC. This sequence encodes CASSVPGQGPYGYTF.

At least ten counts were recorded for this clonotype. This chain joins TRBV7-9 and TRBJ2-3; D gene uncertain. Germline V gene data show CDR1 as SEHNR and CDR2 as FQNEAQ (reference sequence). With 1 base removed from V and 5 bases from J, the gap between germline ends came to 4 bases. The CDR3 has 12 amino acids. The CDR3 DNA is TGTGCCAGCAGCTTAGGCTTAGATACGCAGTATTTT. It is translated as CASSLGLDTQYF.

V and J are TRBV5-1 and TRBJ1-4; weak D call: TRBD1 (5 bases). Trimming stripped 4 bases from V and 9 bases from J, with 19 bases between. The CDR3 extends over 15 amino acids. Germline V gene lookup returns CDR1 SGHRS and CDR2 YFSETQ. For the CDR3, the DNA is TGCGCCAGCAGCACCGACAGCGAAATAATGAAAAAACTGTTTTTT. Its translation is CASSTDSEIMKKLFF.

This clonotype came up many times. The rearrangement joins TRBV7-6 to TRBJ2-7; D perhaps matches TRBD2 (5 bases). The V end was cut by 4 bases, the J end by 3 bases, with 16 bases between. The germline V gene has CDR1 SGHVS and CDR2 FNYEAQ. The CDR3 covers 15 residues. Written as DNA, the CDR3 is TGTGCCAGCAGCTCCGTTGGAGGAAACCTCTACGAGCAGTACTTC. This sequence encodes CASSSVGGNLYEQYF. The whole variable domain, remainder taken from reference TRBV7-6 and TRBJ2-7, is GAGVSQSPRYKVTKRGQDVALRCDPISGHVSLYWYRQALGQGPEFLTYFNYEAQQDKSGLPNDRFSAERPEGSISTLTIQRTEQRDSAMYRCASSSVGGNLYEQYFGPGTRLTVT.

As to this clonotype: A much more abundant neighbour one base away suggests this may be a read error. The V call is TRBV9, the J call TRBJ2-5; 7 positions match TRBD1. The CDR3 is 15 residues long. Germline assignment: CDR1 SGDLS and CDR2 YYNGEE. CDR3: CANSVTSRGQETQYF. In nucleotides, the CDR3 is TGTGCCAACAGCGTAACGTCCAGGGGGCAAGAGACCCAGTACTTC. The complete variable domain, with remaining parts taken from reference TRBV9 and TRBJ2-5, reads DSGVTQTPKHLITATGQRVTLRCSPRSGDLSVYWYQQSLDQGLQFLIQYYNGEERAKGNILERFSAQQFPDLHSELNLSSLELGDSALYFCANSVTSRGQETQYFGPGTRLLVL.

In its sample, this clonotype was seen a few times. The chain joins TRBV20-1 to TRBJ1-1; D not resolved. Germline-derived CDR1 and CDR2 are DFQATT and SNEGSKA (reference sequence). This CDR3 has 10 amino acids. V shed 6 bases and J shed 4 bases, with 6 bases lying between them. The CDR3 spells CSAMVTEAFF. The CDR3, as DNA: TGCAGTGCGATGGTCACTGAAGCTTTCTTT.

The chain is built from TRBV20-1 and TRBJ1-4; D remains ambiguous. The CDR3 spans 13 residues. The V end was cut by 0 bases, the J end by 12 bases, with 14 bases between. Germline assignment: CDR1 DFQATT and CDR2 SNEGSKA (reference sequence). The DNA for the CDR3 is TGCAGTGCTAGAGAGGCCACCACGGGAGAACTGTTTTTT. This translates into CSAREATTGELFF.

In nucleotides, the CDR3 is TGCAGCGTTGAGGCAGGGGAATATGGCTACACCTTC. Protein product: CSVEAGEYGYTF. V and J are TRBV29-1 and TRBJ1-2; TRBD1 is a possible D gene (6 bases). CDR3 length equals 12 residues. Germline V gene sequence: CDR1 SQVTM, CDR2 ANQGSEA. Deletions cut 3 bases from V and 5 bases from J, with 10 bases between.

The rearrangement uses TRBV28 and TRBJ2-4; D unresolved. Trimming left V 6 bases short and J 7 bases short, with 13 bases between. Germline lookup yields CDR1 MDHEN and CDR2 SYDVKM. The CDR3 extends over 13 amino acids. CDR3 sequence reads: CASRTRTENIQYF. DNA of the CDR3: TGTGCCAGCAGGACTCGGACGGAGAACATTCAGTACTTC.

The chain recombines TRBV6-4 with TRBJ1-1, with D uncertain. Germline assignment: CDR1 MRHNA and CDR2 SNTAGT. The CDR3 is 14 amino acids. V was pared by 0 bases and J by 1 base, with 6 bases between. This CDR3 is CASSDSSENTEAFF. For the CDR3, the DNA is TGTGCCAGCAGTGACTCGTCAGAGAACACTGAAGCTTTCTTT.

CDR3 sequence: CASSWTQLGGYTF. As DNA, the CDR3 is TGTGCCAGCAGCTGGACTCAGCTGGGCGGCTACACCTTC. The gene calls are TRBV13 and TRBJ1-2, with unresolved D. Germline-derived CDR1 and CDR2 are PRHDT and FYEKMQ (reference sequence). The CDR3 length is 13 residues. V lost 4 bases, J lost 8 bases, and 14 bases lay in between.

This clonotype occurred a few times. J is TRBJ2-1 and V is TRBV6-2 or TRBV6-3; D not resolved. Germline V gene data show CDR1 as MNHEY and CDR2 as SVGEGT. The V and J ends lost 2 bases and 13 bases respectively, with 15 bases between them. CDR3 length: 13 residues. CDR3 DNA: TGTGCCAGCAGTTACGAGGCGTCAATGAGCCAGTTCTTC. This gives the protein CASSYEASMSQFF.

The table lists this clonotype with a few counts. The chain combines TRBV12-3 or TRBV12-4 with TRBJ1-2; D is ambiguous. The V gene lost 4 bases and the J gene lost 5 bases, with 14 bases spanning the gap. This CDR3 comprises 14 residues. The CDR3 reads CASSSGRDRYGYTF. Here the CDR3 DNA reads TGTGCCAGCAGTTCCGGGAGGGATAGGTATGGCTACACCTTC.

V and J are TRBV20-1 and TRBJ2-1; possibly TRBD2 for D (5 bases). The J call is doubtful: the DNA matches TRBJ2-7 better. This CDR3 comprises 15 residues. CDR1 DFQATT and CDR2 SNEGSKA come from the germline V gene (reference sequence). The CDR3 bases are TGCAGTGCTAGAGCGGTGGACTCCAACCTCAATGAGCAGTACTTC. Protein product: CSARAVDSNLNEQYF.

This clonotype was observed a handful of times. The V call is TRBV13, the J call TRBJ2-3, with 12 bases fitting TRBD1. There are 19 residues in the CDR3. Germline V gene data show CDR1 as PRHDT and CDR2 as FYEKMQ (reference sequence). The J segment lost 4 bases and the V segment lost 4 bases, leaving 15 bases of the junction unmatched. The CDR3 DNA follows: TGTGCCAGCAGCTCCGACCCGGGACAGGGGGCGGGCCCGGCAGATACGCAGTATTTT. Translation gives CASSSDPGQGAGPADTQYF.

This clonotype turned up a few times. The chain links TRBV4-3 to TRBJ1-2; D is perhaps TRBD1 (5 bases). V was clipped by 0 bases and J by 4 bases, with 12 bases between them. Looked up from germline, CDR1 is LGHNA and CDR2 is YSLEER. The CDR3 is made up of 15 amino acids. The CDR3 region is CASSQENGQGYGYTF. As DNA, the CDR3 is TGCGCCAGCAGCCAAGAAAATGGGCAGGGCTATGGCTACACCTTC.

The chain links TRBV5-4 to TRBJ2-1; 8 bases align to TRBD1. CDR3 length: 14 amino acids. Germline CDR1 and CDR2: SGHNT and YYREEE (reference sequence). V lost 5 bases and J lost 8; bases outside the gene matches: 9. The CDR3 sequence is CASRWYRGKDEQFF. The CDR3 DNA reads TGTGCCAGCAGGTGGTACAGGGGGAAGGATGAGCAGTTCTTC.

This clonotype showed up just a few times. The chain is built from TRBV15 and TRBJ2-7; perhaps D is TRBD1 or TRBD2 (6 bases each). The CDR3 is 15 amino acids. Trimming took 0 bases from V and 2 from J, leaving 11 bases between them. In germline, CDR1 is LNHNV, CDR2 YYDKDF (reference sequence). This chain's CDR3 is CATSRDGGRTYEQYF. DNA of the CDR3: TGTGCCACCAGCAGAGATGGGGGGCGAACCTACGAGCAGTACTTC.

The genes are TRBV12-5 and TRBJ2-5, with D possibly TRBD1 on 6 matching bases. Trimming removed 1 base at V and 5 bases at J, with 14 bases between. CDR1 is LGHNT and CDR2 is FRNRAP in the germline V gene. The CDR3 extends over 15 amino acids. This CDR3 is CASGLDLGQGETQYF. For the CDR3, the DNA is TGTGCTAGTGGTTTGGACCTAGGTCAGGGGGAGACCCAGTACTTC.

The rearrangement uses TRBV5-1 and TRBJ1-4; possibly TRBD1 for D (5 bases). The CDR3 length is 15 residues. Trimming cost V 4 bases and J 7 bases, with 17 bases left between them. Germline V gene sequence: CDR1 SGHRS, CDR2 YFSETQ. CDR3 in amino acids: CASSTGTDRSEKLFF. The DNA of the CDR3 is TGCGCCAGCAGCACCGGGACCGACCGGAGTGAAAAACTGTTTTTT.

This rearrangement joins TRBV12-3 or TRBV12-4 to TRBJ2-3; 11 positions agree with TRBD2. The CDR3 loop spans 16 amino acids. V was pared by 4 bases and J by 2 bases, with 5 bases of the junction left unmatched. CDR3 DNA: TGTGCCAGCAGTTCACTAGCGGGGGCTCACACAGATACGCAGTATTTT. The encoded protein is CASSSLAGAHTDTQYF.